Each of the 22 T cell receptor beta chains below was sequenced from the same sample in a study of T cells after yellow fever vaccination. TCRdb analysed the 5' RACE reads with MiXCR anew, one entry per CDR3 protein. The data contain a few hundred thousand distinct CDR3 sequences, roughly 5.6% of them singletons. The source material was CD4+ T cells sorted from PBMCs, sampled on the day of the yellow fever booster vaccination. These receptors all stem from a man aged 18 to 29 who received the YFV17D yellow fever vaccine.

This clonotype was detected only a few times. The rearrangement links TRBV7-2 to TRBJ2-3; possible D gene TRBD2, 5 bases. Germline loops: CDR1 SGHTA, CDR2 FQGNSA. V was trimmed by 5 bases and J by 0 bases, leaving 12 bases between them. The CDR3 runs to 15 residues. The CDR3 reads CASSRTRMSTDTQYF. In DNA form, the CDR3 reads TGTGCCAGCAGCCGTACTAGAATGAGCACAGATACGCAGTATTTT.

This clonotype was counted ten times or more. J is TRBJ2-5 and V is TRBV9; 10 bases line up with TRBD2. With 0 bases clipped from V and 5 bases from J, the junction kept 4 bases outside the gene matches. This CDR3 spans 15 amino acids. The germline CDR1 and CDR2 sequences are SGDLS and YYNGEE. The CDR3 bases are TGTGCCAGCAGCGTAGTAGGGACTAGCGACGAGACCCAGTACTTC. Protein product: CASSVVGTSDETQYF.

This clonotype was recorded a few times. This rearrangement joins TRBV12-3 or TRBV12-4 to TRBJ2-7, with D perhaps matching TRBD2 (7 bases). The CDR3 covers 15 residues. Trimming removed 2 bases at V and 2 bases at J, with 13 bases between. This CDR3 is CASSLRGGGAYEQYF. DNA of the CDR3: TGTGCCAGCAGTTTACGGGGAGGGGGGGCCTACGAGCAGTACTTC.

This chain connects TRBV12-3 or TRBV12-4 to TRBJ2-1; D not certain. The V gene lost 4 bases and the J gene lost 2 bases, with 15 bases spanning the gap. CDR3 length equals 16 residues. In nucleotides, the CDR3 is TGTGCCAGCAGTTCCCCTCCGGGTTTGACCTACAATGAGCAGTTCTTC. It codes for CASSSPPGLTYNEQFF.

This clonotype was observed a few times. V is TRBV20-1 and J is TRBJ2-4, with D possibly being TRBD1 (5 bases). There are 14 residues in the CDR3. Germline CDR1 is DFQATT and CDR2 is SNEGSKA (reference sequence). Trimming left V 4 bases short and J 0 bases short, with 10 bases between. The CDR3 DNA reads as TGCAGTGCTATCGGACATTTAGCCAAAAACATTCAGTACTTC. Amino acid sequence: CSAIGHLAKNIQYF.

This clonotype appeared many times. The chain links TRBV6-5 to TRBJ1-6; 8 positions agree with TRBD1. The CDR3 spans 17 residues. Per the germline V gene, CDR1 is MNHEY and CDR2 is SVGAGI. After removal of 5 bases from V and 2 bases from J, the junction contained 8 bases not matched to a gene. The CDR3 DNA is TGTGCCAGCAGTGGCCAGGGGGCGGGGGCCTATAATTCACCCCTCCACTTT. It is translated as CASSGQGAGAYNSPLHF.

This clonotype was counted a few times. This chain links TRBV12-5 with TRBJ2-1; perhaps TRBD1 as D (6 bases). Germline assignment: CDR1 LGHNT and CDR2 FRNRAP. With 2 bases removed from V and 8 bases from J, the gap between germline ends came to 19 bases. The CDR3 has 16 amino acids. The CDR3 region has the DNA TGTGCTAGTGGTTTGTCCCCAGGGGCAAGAGGCGATGAGCAGTTCTTC. Residues: CASGLSPGARGDEQFF.

The rearrangement joins TRBV7-2 to TRBJ2-2, with D perhaps TRBD1 (6 bases). The CDR3 runs 16 residues. CDR1 is SGHTA and CDR2 is FQGNSA in the germline V gene. V was trimmed by 7 bases and J by 5 bases, leaving 20 bases between them. The CDR3 region is CASTWRAGAGTGELFF. The CDR3 DNA follows: TGTGCCAGCACCTGGCGCGCAGGGGCAGGGACCGGGGAGCTGTTTTTT.

The gene calls are TRBV2 and TRBJ2-1, with 13 positions matching TRBD2. The CDR3 consists of 17 residues. After removal of 5 bases from V and 7 bases from J, the junction contained 11 bases not matched to a gene. The germline V gene has CDR1 SNHLY and CDR2 FYNNEI. CDR3 in DNA: TGTGCCAGCAGTCCGAAACTAGCGGGGGGGCCGGGGAATGAGCAGTTCTTC. This encodes CASSPKLAGGPGNEQFF.

This clonotype has ten or more counts. V gene TRBV6-5 combines with J gene TRBJ2-7; D remains ambiguous. The CDR3 has 13 amino acids. Germline CDR1 reads MNHEY; CDR2 reads SVGAGI. V was clipped by 9 bases and J by 0 bases, with 12 bases between them. CDR3 bases: TGTGCCAGTGCCCGGATGAGCTCCTACGAGCAGTACTTC. Residues: CASARMSSYEQYF.

This clonotype came up a few times. The J gene is TRBJ1-2, the V gene TRBV20-1, with D maybe TRBD1 (6 bases). V lost 5 bases and J lost 5, with 18 bases in between. CDR3 size: 14 residues. Germline assignment: CDR1 DFQATT and CDR2 SNEGSKA (reference sequence). CDR3 DNA: TGCAGTGCTTTCCCGGGGGGCCTACTATATGGCTACACCTTC. Protein: CSAFPGGLLYGYTF.

In this sample, this clonotype turned up a few times. The chain joins TRBV20-1 to TRBJ1-2, with D tentatively TRBD1 (5 bases). The CDR3 covers 12 residues. The germline V gene has CDR1 DFQATT and CDR2 SNEGSKA (reference sequence). V gave up 1 base and J gave up 8 bases, with 11 bases separating them. The CDR3 here is CSARARDRGYTF. The CDR3 DNA reads TGCAGTGCTAGAGCGAGGGACCGGGGCTACACCTTC.

Points on this clonotype: A read error may account for a junction end that differs from germline. The chain recombines TRBV5-8 with TRBJ2-3, with 8 bases lining up with TRBD2. Germline lookup yields CDR1 SGHTS and CDR2 YDEGEE. The CDR3 has 15 residues. The CDR3 bases are TGTGGCAGCAGCTTCAGCGGGGGCCGTACAGATACGCAGTATTTT. It encodes CGSSFSGGRTDTQYF.

This clonotype has only a few counts. The CDR3, as DNA: TGTGCCAGCAGCTTTTGGACAGGGGAGGGTGGGGCCAACGTCCTGACTTTC. Translating it yields CASSFWTGEGGANVLTF. This chain links TRBV9 with TRBJ2-6; 9 bases map to TRBD1. Losses at the gene ends were 4 bases for V and 3 bases for J; bases not matched to a gene: 8. CDR3 size: 17 residues. CDR1 and CDR2 from the germline V gene are SGDLS and YYNGEE.

This clonotype has ten or more counts. The V and J genes are TRBV7-2 and TRBJ2-2, with D perhaps TRBD1 (5 bases). Germline V gene data show CDR1 as SGHTA and CDR2 as FQGNSA. This CDR3 has 15 residues. The V end lost 7 bases, the J end lost 3 bases, and 15 bases lay between the germline ends. This CDR3 reads CASTPRQGHTGELFF. The CDR3 DNA sequence: TGTGCCAGCACCCCTCGCCAGGGTCACACCGGGGAGCTGTTTTTT.

The gene calls are TRBV5-6 and TRBJ2-3; D is undetermined. CDR1 is SGHDT and CDR2 is YYEEEE in the germline V gene. The V gene lost 0 bases and the J gene lost 0 bases, with 11 bases spanning the gap. The CDR3 contains 16 residues. The CDR3 sequence: CASSLEFGPSTDTQYF. For the CDR3, the DNA is TGTGCCAGCAGCTTGGAGTTCGGGCCCAGCACAGATACGCAGTATTTT.

This chain joins TRBV24-1 and TRBJ1-1; D uncertain. The V end lost 7 bases, the J end lost 1 base, and 9 bases lay between the germline ends. The CDR3 has 13 residues. Germline V gene sequence: CDR1 KGHDR, CDR2 SFDVKD. CDR3 region: CATRSAANTEAFF. CDR3 sequence (DNA): TGTGCCACCAGGTCAGCAGCGAACACTGAAGCTTTCTTT.

This clonotype came up a few times. The chain couples TRBV5-1 to TRBJ1-2; possible D gene TRBD1, 5 bases. V lost 0 bases and J lost 7, with 7 bases in between. This CDR3 region has 12 residues. Per germline, CDR1 SGHRS and CDR2 YFSETQ. DNA for the CDR3: TGCGCCAGCAGCTTGGGGGGGATTGGCTACACCTTC. This encodes CASSLGGIGYTF.

The sample holds many counts of this clonotype. The V call is TRBV7-2, the J call TRBJ2-5; D might be TRBD2 (6 bases). CDR1 and CDR2 (germline): SGHTA, FQGNSA. Trimming cost V 1 base and J 2 bases, with 17 bases left between them. The CDR3 has 17 residues. CDR3 amino acids: CASSLVGGFGEQETQYF. As DNA, the CDR3 is TGTGCCAGCAGCTTAGTAGGAGGGTTCGGGGAGCAAGAGACCCAGTACTTC.

This clonotype came up a few times. The chain joins TRBV7-2 to TRBJ2-5, with D possibly TRBD2 on 5 matching bases. Germline values: CDR1 SGHTA, CDR2 FQGNSA. V dropped 1 base and J dropped 5 bases, with 14 bases sitting between them. The CDR3 consists of 15 residues. The CDR3 DNA reads as TGTGCCAGCAGCTTAGTCGTGGCTAGCAGGGAGACCCAGTACTTC. Residues: CASSLVVASRETQYF.

This clonotype was recorded only once. J is TRBJ1-3 and V is TRBV5-1, with D possibly TRBD1 on 6 matching bases. Looked up from germline, CDR1 is SGHRS and CDR2 is YFSETQ. The V and J ends lost 3 bases and 2 bases respectively, with 15 bases between them. The CDR3 contains 16 residues. The CDR3 nucleotides are TGCGCCAGCAGCTGGAACCCAGGGGACACTGGAAACACCATATATTTT. Amino acid sequence: CASSWNPGDTGNTIYF.

The chain is built from TRBV5-1 and TRBJ1-2, with 9 bases that match TRBD1. Germline V gene data show CDR1 as SGHRS and CDR2 as YFSETQ. V lost 4 bases and J lost 8; bases outside the gene matches: 9. This CDR3 region has 14 residues. CDR3 sequence reads: CASSRDRVRGGYTF. As DNA, the CDR3 is TGCGCCAGCAGCCGGGACAGGGTCCGAGGCGGCTACACCTTC.